One T cell receptor beta chain is described in this entry. Its antigen is not known. CDR1 is GTSNPN and CDR2 is SVGIG in the germline V gene (reference sequence). V dropped 3 bases and J dropped 3; count of bases not matched to a gene: 17. This CDR3 has 18 residues. Researchers reported sorting CD4+ naive, central memory, regulatory and stem cell-like memory cells via CD45RO/CCR7/CD25/CD127/CD95/CD27. TCRB transcripts that were expressed got sequenced, as all of the isolated RNA had been reverse transcribed. Produced via immunoSEQ multiplex PCR; TCRdb's table is partial and in-frame only. Found here are hundreds of thousands of clones, approximately 10% of them singletons; the top ten hold 0.015% to 0.02%. The data were taken from a study of beta chain features in type 1 diabetes. Across the whole study: The number of sorted cells examined across all samples was 107,917,701.

Study-level points and caveats: A cDNA-based sequencing approach could over-represent cells with high TCR expression.

The J gene is TRBJ2-7, the V gene TRBV30; TRBD1 aligns across 10 bases. This TCR was recovered from a woman aged 30 to 39 in good health. Sequencing was performed on naive CD4+ T cells from blood. The CDR3 nucleotides read TGTGCCTGGAGCCAGAGAACGAAATCCGGGACAGGGGTCTACGAGCAGTACTTC. As protein: CAWSQRTKSGTGVYEQYF. Using reference TRBV30 and TRBJ2-7 for the parts outside the CDR3, the full variable domain is SQTIHQWPATLVQPVGSPLSLECTVEGTSNPNLYWYRQAAGRGLQLLFYSVGIGQISSEVPQNLSASRPQDRQFILSSKKLLLSDSGFYLCAWSQRTKSGTGVYEQYFGPGTRLTVT.